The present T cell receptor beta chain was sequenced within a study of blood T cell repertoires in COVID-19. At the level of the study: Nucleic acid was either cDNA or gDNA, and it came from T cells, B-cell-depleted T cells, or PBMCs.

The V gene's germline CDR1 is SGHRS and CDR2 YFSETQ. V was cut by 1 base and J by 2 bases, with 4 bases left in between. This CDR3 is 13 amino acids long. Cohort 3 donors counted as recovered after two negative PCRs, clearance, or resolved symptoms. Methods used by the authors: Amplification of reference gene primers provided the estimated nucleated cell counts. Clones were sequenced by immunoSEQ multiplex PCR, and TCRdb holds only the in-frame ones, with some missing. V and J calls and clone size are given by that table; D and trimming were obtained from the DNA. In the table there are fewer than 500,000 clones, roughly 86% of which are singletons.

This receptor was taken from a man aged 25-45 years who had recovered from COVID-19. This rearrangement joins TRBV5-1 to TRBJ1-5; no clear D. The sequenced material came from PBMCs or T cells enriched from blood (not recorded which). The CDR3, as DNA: TGCGCCAGCAGCTTGTCTCGCAATCAGCCCCAGCATTTT. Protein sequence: CASSLSRNQPQHF.